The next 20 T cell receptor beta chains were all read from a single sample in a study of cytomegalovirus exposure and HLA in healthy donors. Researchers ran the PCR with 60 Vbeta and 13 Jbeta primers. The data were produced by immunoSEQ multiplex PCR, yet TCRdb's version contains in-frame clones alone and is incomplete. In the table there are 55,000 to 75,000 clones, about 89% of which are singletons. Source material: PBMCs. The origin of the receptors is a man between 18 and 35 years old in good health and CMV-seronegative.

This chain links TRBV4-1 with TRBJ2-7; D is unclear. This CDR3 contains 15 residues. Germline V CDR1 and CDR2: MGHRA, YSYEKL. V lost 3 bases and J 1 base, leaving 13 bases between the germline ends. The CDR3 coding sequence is TGCGCCAGCAGCCACCCCCAGGCGCTATCCTACGAGCAGTACTTC. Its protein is CASSHPQALSYEQYF.

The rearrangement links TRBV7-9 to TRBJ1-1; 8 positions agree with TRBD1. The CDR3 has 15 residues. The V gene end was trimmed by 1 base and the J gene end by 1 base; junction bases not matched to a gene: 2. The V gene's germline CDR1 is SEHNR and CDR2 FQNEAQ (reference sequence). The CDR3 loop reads CASSLETGANTEAFF. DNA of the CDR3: TGTGCCAGCAGCTTAGAGACAGGGGCGAACACTGAAGCTTTCTTT.

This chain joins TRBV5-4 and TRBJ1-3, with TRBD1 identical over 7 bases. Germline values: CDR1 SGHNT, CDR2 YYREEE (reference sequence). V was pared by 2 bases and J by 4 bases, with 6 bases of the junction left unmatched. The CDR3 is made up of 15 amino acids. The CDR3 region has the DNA TGTGCCAGCAGCTTAATGACAGGGTCCGGAAACACCATATATTTT. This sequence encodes CASSLMTGSGNTIYF.

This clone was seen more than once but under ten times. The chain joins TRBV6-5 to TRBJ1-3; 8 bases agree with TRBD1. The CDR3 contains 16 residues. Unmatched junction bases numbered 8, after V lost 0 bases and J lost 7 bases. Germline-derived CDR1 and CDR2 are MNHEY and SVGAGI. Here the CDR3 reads CASSYSRWTGRNTIYF. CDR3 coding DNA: TGTGCCAGCAGTTACTCTAGGTGGACAGGGCGGAACACCATATATTTT.

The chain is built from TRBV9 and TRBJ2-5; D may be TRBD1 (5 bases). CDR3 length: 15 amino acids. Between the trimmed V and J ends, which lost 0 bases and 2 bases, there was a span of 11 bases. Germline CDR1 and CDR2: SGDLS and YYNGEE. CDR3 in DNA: TGTGCCAGCAGCGTAGCTGGGGCCTTGCAAGAGACCCAGTACTTC. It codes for CASSVAGALQETQYF. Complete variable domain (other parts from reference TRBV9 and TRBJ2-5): DSGVTQTPKHLITATGQRVTLRCSPRSGDLSVYWYQQSLDQGLQFLIQYYNGEERAKGNILERFSAQQFPDLHSELNLSSLELGDSALYFCASSVAGALQETQYFGPGTRLLVL.

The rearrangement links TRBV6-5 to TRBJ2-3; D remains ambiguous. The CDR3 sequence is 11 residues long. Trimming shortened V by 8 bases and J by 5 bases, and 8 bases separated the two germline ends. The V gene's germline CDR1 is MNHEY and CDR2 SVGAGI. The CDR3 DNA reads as TGTGCCAGCGGCCCGAAAGATACGCAGTATTTT. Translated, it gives CASGPKDTQYF.

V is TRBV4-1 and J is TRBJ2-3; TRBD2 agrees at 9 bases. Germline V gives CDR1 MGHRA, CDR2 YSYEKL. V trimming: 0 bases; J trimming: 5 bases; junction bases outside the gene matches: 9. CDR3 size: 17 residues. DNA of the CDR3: TGCGCCAGCAGCCAAGATGGGTTCGCGGGGGGGCGAGATACGCAGTATTTT. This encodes CASSQDGFAGGRDTQYF.

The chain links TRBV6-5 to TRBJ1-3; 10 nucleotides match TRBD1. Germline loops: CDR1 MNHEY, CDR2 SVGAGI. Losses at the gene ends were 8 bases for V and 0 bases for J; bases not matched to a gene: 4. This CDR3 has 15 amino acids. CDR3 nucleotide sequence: TGTGCCAGCCTCCGGGACAGGGGCTCTGGAAACACCATATATTTT. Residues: CASLRDRGSGNTIYF.

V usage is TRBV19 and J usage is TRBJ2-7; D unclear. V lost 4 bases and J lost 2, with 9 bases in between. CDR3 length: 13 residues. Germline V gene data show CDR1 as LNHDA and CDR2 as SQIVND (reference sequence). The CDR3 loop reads CASSSQVPYEQYF. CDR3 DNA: TGTGCCAGTAGTAGTCAGGTTCCCTACGAGCAGTACTTC.

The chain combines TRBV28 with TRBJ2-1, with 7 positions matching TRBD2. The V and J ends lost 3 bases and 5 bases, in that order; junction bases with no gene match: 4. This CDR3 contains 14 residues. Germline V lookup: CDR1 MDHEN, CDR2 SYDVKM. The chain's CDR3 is CASSFQAGNNEQFF. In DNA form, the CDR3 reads TGTGCCAGCAGTTTCCAAGCGGGGAACAATGAGCAGTTCTTC.

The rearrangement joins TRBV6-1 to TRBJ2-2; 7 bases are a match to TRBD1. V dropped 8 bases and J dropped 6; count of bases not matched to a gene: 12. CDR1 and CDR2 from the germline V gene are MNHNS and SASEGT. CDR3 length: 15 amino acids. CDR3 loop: CASLLSTGSPGELFF. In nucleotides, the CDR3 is TGTGCCAGCCTCCTATCGACAGGGTCCCCCGGGGAGCTGTTTTTT.

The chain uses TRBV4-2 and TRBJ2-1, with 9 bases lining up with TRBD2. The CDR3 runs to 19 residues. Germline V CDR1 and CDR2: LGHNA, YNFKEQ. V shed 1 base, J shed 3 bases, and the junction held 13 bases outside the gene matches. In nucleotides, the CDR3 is TGTGCCAGCAGCCAAGCCGGCAGCACCGGGACTAGCAGCTACAATGAGCAGTTCTTC. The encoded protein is CASSQAGSTGTSSYNEQFF.

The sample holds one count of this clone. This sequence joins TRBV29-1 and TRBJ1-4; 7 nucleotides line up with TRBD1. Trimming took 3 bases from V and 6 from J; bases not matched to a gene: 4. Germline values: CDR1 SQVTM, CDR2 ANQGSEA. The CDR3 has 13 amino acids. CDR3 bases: TGCAGCGTTGAGGGACAGTCAGATGAAAAACTGTTTTTT. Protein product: CSVEGQSDEKLFF.

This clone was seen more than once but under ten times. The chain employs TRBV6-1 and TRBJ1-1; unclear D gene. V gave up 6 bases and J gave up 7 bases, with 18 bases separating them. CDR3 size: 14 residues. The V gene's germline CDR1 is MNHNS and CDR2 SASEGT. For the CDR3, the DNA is TGTGCCAGCAGCTATTCCGACACGGATGGTGAAGCTTTCTTT. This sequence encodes CASSYSDTDGEAFF.

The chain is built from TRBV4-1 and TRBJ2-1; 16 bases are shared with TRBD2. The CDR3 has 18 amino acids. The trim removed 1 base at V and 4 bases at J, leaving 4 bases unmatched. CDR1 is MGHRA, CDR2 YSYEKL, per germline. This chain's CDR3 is CASSQVGLAGGKYNEQFF. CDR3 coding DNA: TGCGCCAGCAGCCAAGTGGGACTAGCGGGGGGGAAATACAATGAGCAGTTCTTC.

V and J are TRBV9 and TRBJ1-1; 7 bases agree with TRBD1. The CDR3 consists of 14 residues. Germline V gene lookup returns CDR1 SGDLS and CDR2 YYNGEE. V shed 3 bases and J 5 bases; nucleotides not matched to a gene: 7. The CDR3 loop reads CASSAGGGLTEAFF. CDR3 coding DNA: TGTGCCAGCAGCGCAGGAGGGGGCTTGACTGAAGCTTTCTTT.

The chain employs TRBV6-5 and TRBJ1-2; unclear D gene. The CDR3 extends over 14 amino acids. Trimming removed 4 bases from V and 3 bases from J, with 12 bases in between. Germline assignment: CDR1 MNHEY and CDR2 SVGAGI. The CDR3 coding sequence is TGTGCCAGCAGTTCGCGGGAAGCGGACTATGGCTACACCTTC. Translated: CASSSREADYGYTF.

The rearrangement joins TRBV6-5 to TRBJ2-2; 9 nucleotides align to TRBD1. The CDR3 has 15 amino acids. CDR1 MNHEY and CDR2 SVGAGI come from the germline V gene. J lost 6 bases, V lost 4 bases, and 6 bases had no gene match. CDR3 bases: TGTGCCAGCAGTTGGACAGGGGACCTCCCCGGGGAGCTGTTTTTT. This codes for CASSWTGDLPGELFF.

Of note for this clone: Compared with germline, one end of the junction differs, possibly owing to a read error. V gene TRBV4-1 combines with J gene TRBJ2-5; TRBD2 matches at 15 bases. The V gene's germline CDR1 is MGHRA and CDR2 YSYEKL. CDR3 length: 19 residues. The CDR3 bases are TGCGCCAGCAGCCAAGGACCCTCCGGACTAGCGGGGGGGCAAGAGGCCCAGTACTTC. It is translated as CASSQGPSGLAGGQEAQYF.

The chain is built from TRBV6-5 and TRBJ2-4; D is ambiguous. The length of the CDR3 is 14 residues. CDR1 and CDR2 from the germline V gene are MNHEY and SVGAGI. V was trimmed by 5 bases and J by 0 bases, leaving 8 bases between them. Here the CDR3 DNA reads TGTGCCAGCAGTCCTCGAGAAGCCAAAAACATTCAGTACTTC. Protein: CASSPREAKNIQYF.